A single sample is the source of the 31 T cell receptor beta chains below, sequenced in a study of blood T cell repertoires in COVID-19 (dated by TCRdb to the early 2020s). The library was made by the immunoSEQ multiplex PCR assay. Entries here come from immuneACCESS through TCRdb and include only in-frame sequences with V and J called. Some clones fail to appear in such tables; in the studies checked, an unresolved V gene covers under half of the shortfall, and the cause of the remainder is unknown. The sample records some 130,000 clones, approximately 80% of which are singletons. Jointly, the top ten make up almost 4% of the sample. Material: peripheral blood. Every receptor here comes from a woman of 80 years or more with acute or convalescent COVID-19.

The V call is TRBV7-9, the J call TRBJ1-3, with D unclear. The CDR3 covers 15 residues. Per germline, CDR1 SEHNR and CDR2 FQNEAQ (reference sequence). V gave up 3 bases and J gave up 0 bases, with 9 bases separating them. The CDR3: CASSFTGSSGNTIYF. As DNA, the CDR3 is TGTGCCAGCAGCTTCACCGGGAGCTCTGGAAACACCATATATTTT.

This clone was seen a handful of times. The V gene is TRBV19, the J gene TRBJ1-5, with TRBD1 matching over 11 bases. This CDR3 contains 15 residues. Germline V gene lookup returns CDR1 LNHDA and CDR2 SQIVND (reference sequence). The V segment lost 6 bases and the J segment 6 bases; nucleotides outside the gene matches: 7. This CDR3 reads CASSRTGGIAQPQHF. Written as DNA, the CDR3 is TGTGCCAGTAGCCGGACAGGGGGCATTGCTCAGCCCCAGCATTTT.

This clone has a handful of counts. The chain is built from TRBV15 and TRBJ1-5; D is possibly TRBD1 (6 bases). The germline V and J ends were trimmed by 4 bases and 2 bases, with 12 bases remaining between them. Germline lookup yields CDR1 LNHNV and CDR2 YYDKDF (reference sequence). The length of the CDR3 is 15 residues. CDR3 loop: CATSIGNRGNQPQHF. The CDR3, as DNA: TGTGCCACCAGCATAGGCAACAGGGGCAATCAGCCCCAGCATTTT.

V usage is TRBV28 and J usage is TRBJ1-2; 11 bases are shared with TRBD1. The CDR3 totals 15 residues. After removal of 5 bases from V and 0 bases from J, the junction contained 2 bases not matched to a gene. CDR1 MDHEN and CDR2 SYDVKM come from the germline V gene. This CDR3 reads CASSGTGGANYGYTF. The CDR3 DNA reads TGTGCCAGCAGTGGGACAGGGGGGGCTAACTATGGCTACACCTTC.

The chain is built from TRBV28 and TRBJ2-7; possibly TRBD2 for D (5 bases). Trimming left V 4 bases short and J 2 bases short, with 12 bases between. CDR1 MDHEN and CDR2 SYDVKM come from the germline V gene. The CDR3 is 14 amino acids. The CDR3 bases are TGTGCCAGCAGTTCCCCGGGATCGCCCTACGAGCAGTACTTC. Translated: CASSSPGSPYEQYF.

The CDR3, as DNA: TGTGCCAGTAGCGGGACAGGTTATAATTCACCCCTCCACTTT. Encoded protein: CASSGTGYNSPLHF. V and J are TRBV19 and TRBJ1-6, with 8 bases identical to TRBD1. J gave up 4 bases and V 6 bases, and 2 bases lay outside the gene matches. The CDR3 consists of 14 residues. Germline V gives CDR1 LNHDA, CDR2 SQIVND (reference sequence).

The chain couples TRBV9 to TRBJ2-2; 8 bases match TRBD1. This CDR3 is 15 amino acids long. Unmatched junction bases numbered 5, after V lost 0 bases and J lost 7 bases. CDR1 and CDR2 from the germline V gene are SGDLS and YYNGEE. CDR3 nucleotide sequence: TGTGCCAGCAGCGTAGTACAGGGGGGAAACGGGGAGCTGTTTTTT. Translated, it gives CASSVVQGGNGELFF.

This clone has only one observation. The gene calls are TRBV27 and TRBJ2-3, with unresolved D. CDR1 and CDR2 from the germline V gene are MNHEY and SMNVEV (reference sequence). CDR3 length: 14 residues. The V and J ends lost 5 bases and 1 base respectively, with 10 bases between them. CDR3 in DNA: TGTGCCAGCAGTGGTCGGGTGGGCACAGATACGCAGTATTTT. Translating gives CASSGRVGTDTQYF.

The rearrangement joins TRBV30 to TRBJ2-7; 9 bases line up with TRBD2. The CDR3 sequence is 14 residues long. J lost 3 bases, V lost 4 bases, and 7 bases had no gene match. The germline V gene has CDR1 GTSNPN and CDR2 SVGIG (reference sequence). The CDR3 loop reads CAWTIAGVVYEQYF. The CDR3 DNA reads TGTGCCTGGACCATAGCGGGAGTGGTCTACGAGCAGTACTTC.

The gene calls are TRBV7-2 and TRBJ1-1; D remains unclear. Trimming took 1 base from V and 0 from J, leaving 6 bases between them. Germline lookup yields CDR1 SGHTA and CDR2 FQGNSA. The CDR3 totals 14 residues. CDR3 sequence: CASSLDFMNTEAFF. The CDR3 DNA is TGTGCCAGCAGCTTAGACTTCATGAACACTGAAGCTTTCTTT.

The V call is TRBV5-1, the J call TRBJ2-3; tentatively, D is TRBD1 (6 bases). Germline assignment: CDR1 SGHRS and CDR2 YFSETQ. The CDR3 length is 15 residues. V dropped 0 bases and J dropped 4 bases, with 12 bases sitting between them. The DNA of the CDR3 is TGCGCCAGCAGCTTGGGACAGGTATGGGCAGATACGCAGTATTTT. The encoded protein is CASSLGQVWADTQYF.

V is TRBV28 and J is TRBJ2-7; D is possibly TRBD1 (6 bases). V lost 2 bases, J lost 3 bases, and 11 bases lay in between. The V gene's germline CDR1 is MDHEN and CDR2 SYDVKM. This CDR3 is 14 amino acids long. The DNA for the CDR3 is TGTGCCAGCAGTTTAAGGGGACATATCTACGAGCAGTACTTC. Protein sequence: CASSLRGHIYEQYF.

The gene calls are TRBV5-4 and TRBJ1-4, with D possibly TRBD1 on 5 matching bases. The CDR3 runs to 16 residues. Between the trimmed V and J ends, which lost 4 bases and 8 bases, there was a span of 21 bases. Germline lookup yields CDR1 SGHNT and CDR2 YYREEE (reference sequence). As DNA, the CDR3 is TGTGCCAGCAGCAACCCCAGGGAGGGCTTAGAGGAAAAACTGTTTTTT. The encoded protein is CASSNPREGLEEKLFF.

Only one count was recorded for this clone. The J gene is TRBJ1-1, the V gene TRBV5-4, with a weak D call TRBD1 (5 bases). Germline CDR1 is SGHNT and CDR2 is YYREEE (reference sequence). V lost 0 bases to trimming and J lost 1 base, with 10 bases between them. The CDR3 has 15 amino acids. CDR3 DNA sequence: TGTGCCAGCAGCTTGGGGGGCGCCAGGAACACTGAAGCTTTCTTT. Its protein is CASSLGGARNTEAFF.

V is TRBV30 and J is TRBJ2-5; D may be TRBD1 (6 bases). CDR1 GTSNPN and CDR2 SVGIG come from the germline V gene (reference sequence). The CDR3 length is 11 residues. Trimming removed 5 bases at V and 5 bases at J, with 9 bases between. Here the CDR3 DNA reads TGTGCCTGGGCCACAGGGGAGACCCAGTACTTC. Its protein product is CAWATGETQYF.

This clone was seen once. The CDR3 bases are TGTGCCAGCAGTTACCTCCGCGAGGGGGCGCGATCCTACGAGCAGTACTTC. Its protein is CASSYLREGARSYEQYF. The genes are TRBV6-2 or TRBV6-3 and TRBJ2-7; 7 bases align to TRBD1. The CDR3 runs 17 residues. CDR1 is MNHEY, CDR2 SVGEGT, per germline. Trimming removed 2 bases from V and 1 base from J; junction bases left unmatched: 11.

The rearrangement uses TRBV21-1 and TRBJ1-4; no check of the table's D call, TRBD1, against the DNA was made. TRBV21-1 is flagged as a pseudogene. This CDR3 spans 16 amino acids. This CDR3 is CASSKGTGWGNKKLFF. DNA of the CDR3: TGTGCCAGCAGCAAAGGGACAGGGTGGGGGAATAAAAAACTGTTTTTT.

V gene TRBV6-1 combines with J gene TRBJ1-6, with 7 bases aligning to TRBD1. J lost 6 bases, V lost 0 bases, and 2 bases had no gene match. The CDR3 has 15 amino acids. The V gene's germline CDR1 is MNHNS and CDR2 SASEGT. CDR3 region: CASSEAGQSNSPLHF. CDR3 sequence (DNA): TGTGCCAGCAGTGAAGCGGGACAGTCTAATTCACCCCTCCACTTT.

The chain's CDR3 is CASSLAGRQGDGYTF. CDR3 nucleotides: TGTGCCAGCAGCTTAGCGGGTAGACAGGGTGATGGCTACACCTTC. V is TRBV11-2 and J is TRBJ1-2, with 7 bases fitting TRBD1. The CDR3 totals 15 residues. The ends lost 1 base at V and 6 bases at J; junction bases unmatched: 8. Germline CDR1 reads SGHAT; CDR2 reads FQNNGV.

This chain uses TRBV7-2 with TRBJ2-1, with D perhaps matching TRBD1 (7 bases). Per germline, CDR1 SGHTA and CDR2 FQGNSA. The CDR3 spans 14 residues. The V and J ends lost 5 bases and 10 bases respectively, with 18 bases between them. The CDR3 DNA follows: TGTGCCAGCAGCCAAGACAGGGCGGCGGGGGAGCAGTTCTTC. Residues: CASSQDRAAGEQFF. Combining the CDR3 with reference TRBV7-2 and TRBJ2-1 gives the whole variable domain GAGVSQSPSNKVTEKGKDVELRCDPISGHTALYWYRQSLGQGLEFLIYFQGNSAPDKSGLPSDRFSAERTGGSVSTLTIQRTQQEDSAVYLCASSQDRAAGEQFFGPGTRLTVL.

The chain links TRBV5-4 to TRBJ2-7, with a possible D match to TRBD2 (6 bases). The germline CDR1 and CDR2 sequences are SGHNT and YYREEE (reference sequence). V shed 1 base and J shed 0 bases, with 8 bases lying between them. The CDR3 runs 14 residues. For the CDR3, the DNA is TGTGCCAGCAGCTTGTCCGGGAGCTCCTACGAGCAGTACTTC. Its protein product is CASSLSGSSYEQYF.

The CDR3 loop is CASRNDMSTEAFF. The CDR3 region has the DNA TGTGCCAGCAGGAACGACATGAGCACTGAAGCTTTCTTT. The chain recombines TRBV6-5 with TRBJ1-1; D is unclear. V was cut by 6 bases and J by 4 bases, with 12 bases left in between. CDR3 length: 13 residues. Germline loops: CDR1 MNHEY, CDR2 SVGAGI.

The chain has TRBV7-2 and TRBJ1-5; the D is unclear. The CDR3 sequence is 15 residues long. The V gene's germline CDR1 is SGHTA and CDR2 FQGNSA. Trimming removed 5 bases from V and 6 bases from J, with 17 bases in between. The CDR3 DNA is TGTGCCAGCAGCCCAGAGGCGATAGCGCTTCAGCCCCAGCATTTT. Its protein is CASSPEAIALQPQHF.

A single count supports this clone. Other DNA sequences in this sample translate to the same CDR3. V usage is TRBV18 and J usage is TRBJ2-1; TRBD1 matches at 8 bases. With V trimmed by 4 bases and J by 0 bases, 2 bases remained unmatched. This CDR3 has 15 amino acids. Germline lookup yields CDR1 KGHSH and CDR2 LQKENI. The DNA for the CDR3 is TGTGCCAGCTCACGGGACAGGAGCTCCTACAATGAGCAGTTCTTC. This translates into CASSRDRSSYNEQFF.

The chain is built from TRBV6-5 and TRBJ2-3, with 8 nucleotides matching TRBD2. The length of the CDR3 is 13 residues. V gave up 6 bases and J gave up 4 bases; unmatched junction bases: 3. Germline CDR1 reads MNHEY; CDR2 reads SVGAGI. CDR3 nucleotide sequence: TGTGCCAGCAGGGCGGGGGGAGCAGATACGCAGTATTTT. Protein product: CASRAGGADTQYF.

V gene TRBV10-3 combines with J gene TRBJ2-1, with 11 bases aligning to TRBD2. In germline, CDR1 is ENHRY, CDR2 SYGVKD. CDR3 size: 14 residues. V gave up 6 bases and J gave up 3 bases; unmatched junction bases: 1. CDR3 residues: CAIRGLAGYNEQFF. The DNA of the CDR3 is TGTGCCATCAGAGGACTAGCGGGCTACAATGAGCAGTTCTTC.

The J gene is TRBJ1-5, the V gene TRBV15, with a weak D call TRBD1 (6 bases). Trimming stripped 4 bases from V and 3 bases from J, with 13 bases between. The CDR3 loop spans 15 amino acids. CDR1 is LNHNV, CDR2 YYDKDF, per germline (reference sequence). DNA of the CDR3: TGTGCCACCAGCACGGCTACAGGGTTCAATCAGCCCCAGCATTTT. It translates to CATSTATGFNQPQHF.

The gene calls are TRBV27 and TRBJ1-2; 7 bases agree with TRBD1. The CDR3 totals 15 residues. CDR1 and CDR2 from the germline V gene are MNHEY and SMNVEV (reference sequence). V was pared by 5 bases and J by 7 bases, with 13 bases of the junction left unmatched. CDR3 coding DNA: TGTGCCAGCAGTATCTCCGCGACAGGGCCCGGTGGCTACACCTTC. Its protein product is CASSISATGPGGYTF.

The chain is built from TRBV4-3 and TRBJ2-3, with TRBD2 as a possible D gene (5 bases). Germline CDR1 and CDR2: LGHNA and YSLEER. The CDR3 is 16 residues long. V lost 1 base, J lost 2 bases, and 13 bases lay in between. The CDR3 coding sequence is TGCGCCAGCAGCCAAGGAGCGCACGGGGACACAGATACGCAGTATTTT. This gives the protein CASSQGAHGDTDTQYF.

The CDR3: CASSSRGGQGIRETQYF. CDR3 coding DNA: TGTGCCAGCAGCTCCCGGGGTGGGCAGGGGATTCGAGAGACCCAGTACTTC. The V and J genes are TRBV11-2 and TRBJ2-5; tentatively, D is TRBD1 (6 bases). Germline CDR1 is SGHAT and CDR2 is FQNNGV. The CDR3 extends over 17 amino acids. Trimming left V 4 bases short and J 4 bases short, with 22 bases between.

The chain combines TRBV7-6 with TRBJ1-1; D might be TRBD1 (6 bases). In germline, CDR1 is SGHVS, CDR2 FNYEAQ. The CDR3 is 15 amino acids. The V end lost 1 base, the J end lost 5 bases, and 14 bases lay between the germline ends. In nucleotides, the CDR3 is TGTGCCAGCAGCTTAGACCCACCAGGGGAAACTGAAGCTTTCTTT. Protein sequence: CASSLDPPGETEAFF.